The rows below give T cell receptor beta chains drawn from one sample of a study of early T cells in non-severe SARS-CoV-2 infection. TCRdb called the 5' RACE reads again in MiXCR, with one record for every CDR3 protein. Of roughly 120,000 distinct CDR3 sequences in the sample, 15% were seen once. Source material: whole blood. These receptor sequences come from an adult who was a healthcare worker with PCR-confirmed SARS-CoV-2 infection or an uninfected control (not recorded which). CDR3s include the opening cysteine and the closing phenylalanine or tryptophan. The D gene is left open where the match is weak. Clone size, where shown, is once, few, many, or a class for clones that have expanded.

d_call clone_size j_call v_call cdr3_nt cdr3_aa
. . TRBJ2-5 TRBV7-8 TGTGCCAGCAGCTTTCGGGGGACCCAAGAGACCCAGTACTTC CASSFRGTQETQYF
TRBD1 many TRBJ1-3 TRBV15 TGTGCCACCAGCAGAGATAGCGGACAGGGAGTTGGAAACACCATATATTTT CATSRDSGQGVGNTIYF
. few TRBJ1-4 TRBV21-1 TGTGCCAGCAGCACGGAGAAGAGAAAATCCAAACTGTTTTTT CASSTEKRKSKLFF
. . TRBJ2-3 TRBV29-1 TGCAGCGTTGGGGCAGATACGCAGTATTTT CSVGADTQYF
. few TRBJ2-1 TRBV14 TGTGCCAGCAGCCAAGATCGCTGGAGGAGCTACAATGAGCAGTTCTTC CASSQDRWRSYNEQFF
. few TRBJ1-2 TRBV24-1 TGTGCCACCAGTGATGGCGGCGTGGCCGGCTACACCTTC CATSDGGVAGYTF
TRBD2 . TRBJ2-1 TRBV7-9 TGTGCCAGCAGCTGGAGCGGGGGGGTTGAGCAGTTCTTC CASSWSGGVEQFF
TRBD2 . TRBJ2-1 TRBV20-1 TGCAGTGCTAGCGGGGGGAGCTCCTACAATGAGCAGTTCTTC CSASGGSSYNEQFF
TRBD2 few TRBJ2-3 TRBV7-8 TGTGCCTCGATGCGGGGGGGCGCAGATACGCAGTATTTT CASMRGGADTQYF
TRBD1 few TRBJ1-1 TRBV20-1 TGCAGTGCTAGTTGGACAGGGGCAACTGAAGCCTTCTTT CSASWTGATEAFF
. . TRBJ2-1 TRBV11-2 TGTGCCAGCAGCGCCCGAAGGACTATCGATGAGCAGTTCTTC CASSARRTIDEQFF
. . TRBJ2-1 TRBV28 TGTGCCAGCAGTTCGCAGCCCTCGGAGCAGTTCTTC CASSSQPSEQFF
TRBD2 . TRBJ2-7 TRBV2 TGTGCCAGCAGTGACTGGAGCGGGGGCTACGAGCAGTACTTC CASSDWSGGYEQYF
TRBD1 few TRBJ1-2 TRBV2 TGTGCCAGTCAGCTCCGGGGGACAGCTTATGGCTACACCTTC CASQLRGTAYGYTF
TRBD1 . TRBJ1-1 TRBV3-1 TGTGCCAGCAGGTTGACAGGGACCACTGAAGCTTTCTTT CASRLTGTTEAFF
TRBD1 . TRBJ1-1 TRBV6-1 TGTGCCAGCAGTGGAACACAGGGGGACGCTGAAGCTTTCTTT CASSGTQGDAEAFF
. few TRBJ1-5 TRBV10-3 TGTGCCATCAGCCCTGGGGGGGGGCATCAGCCCCAGCATTTT CAISPGGGHQPQHF
. few TRBJ2-1 TRBV5-5 TGTGCCAGCAGCCCTCGGTGGGCGATGGATGAGCAGTTCTTC CASSPRWAMDEQFF
. few TRBJ2-5 TRBV9 TGTGCCAGCAGCGTAGAGTGGGGTGAGGGGGAGACCCAGTACTTC CASSVEWGEGETQYF
. few TRBJ1-2 TRBV5-1 TGCGCCAGCAGCTTGGACACTTCCCGGGTCTATGGCTACACCTTC CASSLDTSRVYGYTF
. . TRBJ2-5 TRBV5-4 TGTGCCAGCAGCTTGGTCGAGAAAGAGACCCAGTACTTC CASSLVEKETQYF
. few TRBJ2-7 TRBV9 TGTGCCAGCAGCGCAGGACAGACCTACGAGCAGTACTTC CASSAGQTYEQYF
. few TRBJ2-7 TRBV2 TGTGCCAGCAGTGAAGCGCCCGGATACGAGCAGTACTTC CASSEAPGYEQYF
. . TRBJ1-6 TRBV7-9 TGTGCCAGCAGCTTAGATGGCGTTTCACCCCTCCACTTT CASSLDGVSPLHF
. many TRBJ1-2 TRBV10-3 TGTGCCATCAGTGAGTCGTCCCCGGGACAAATCGGCTACACCTTC CAISESSPGQIGYTF
TRBD1 . TRBJ2-3 TRBV3-1 TGTGCCAGCAGCCAATTCCCTACAGGGGCAGATACGCAGTATTTT CASSQFPTGADTQYF
TRBD2 many TRBJ2-1 TRBV12-3/TRBV12-4 TGTGCCAGCAACCCGGGACTAGCGTCCAATGAGCAGTTCTTC CASNPGLASNEQFF